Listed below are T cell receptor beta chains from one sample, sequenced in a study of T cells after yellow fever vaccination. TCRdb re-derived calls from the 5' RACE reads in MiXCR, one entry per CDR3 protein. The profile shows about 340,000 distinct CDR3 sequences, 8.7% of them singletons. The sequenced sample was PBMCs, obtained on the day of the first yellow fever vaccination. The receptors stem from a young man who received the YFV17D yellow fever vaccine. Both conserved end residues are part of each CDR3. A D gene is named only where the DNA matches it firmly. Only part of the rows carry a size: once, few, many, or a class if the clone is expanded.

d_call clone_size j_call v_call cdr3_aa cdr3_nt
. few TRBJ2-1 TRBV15 CATSRAPGNEQFF TGTGCCACCAGCAGAGCGCCCGGAAATGAGCAGTTCTTC
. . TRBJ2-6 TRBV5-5 CASRNGGGSSGANVLTF TGTGCCAGCAGGAATGGGGGAGGAAGCTCTGGGGCCAACGTCCTGACTTTC
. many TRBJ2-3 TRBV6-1 CASSEALGDDTQYF TGTGCCAGCAGTGAAGCGCTAGGGGACGATACGCAGTATTTT
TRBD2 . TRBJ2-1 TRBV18 CASSTSGGYGGEQFF TGTGCCAGCTCAACTAGCGGGGGCTACGGGGGCGAGCAGTTCTTC
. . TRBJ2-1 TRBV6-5 CASRYKEGLSSYNEQFF TGTGCCAGCCGCTATAAGGAGGGCTTAAGCTCCTACAATGAGCAGTTCTTC
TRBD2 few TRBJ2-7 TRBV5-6 CASSLVGLVYEQYF TGTGCCAGCAGCTTGGTAGGACTAGTCTACGAGCAGTACTTC
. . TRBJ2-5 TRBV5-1 CASSYGTALGETQYF TGCGCCAGCAGCTACGGGACCGCCCTCGGGGAGACCCAGTACTTC
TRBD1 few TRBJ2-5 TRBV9 CASSVSPRDRRETQYF TGTGCCAGCAGCGTCTCCCCCCGGGACAGGCGGGAGACCCAGTACTTC
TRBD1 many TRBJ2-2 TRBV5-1 CASSFDRGTGELFF TGCGCCAGCAGCTTTGACAGGGGCACCGGGGAGCTGTTTTTT
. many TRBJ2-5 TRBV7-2 CASSPTGAPMKTQYF TGTGCCAGCAGCCCTACTGGCGCACCCATGAAGACCCAGTACTTC
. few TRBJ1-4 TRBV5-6 CASSFLINEKLFF TGTGCCAGCAGCTTTCTGATTAATGAAAAACTGTTTTTT
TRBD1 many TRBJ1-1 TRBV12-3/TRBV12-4 CASRPGQGNTEAFF TGTGCCAGCAGACCGGGACAGGGGAACACTGAAGCTTTCTTT
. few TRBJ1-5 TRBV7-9 CASSPAGGELSQPQHF TGTGCCAGCAGCCCGGCGGGGGGCGAACTCAGTCAGCCCCAGCATTTT
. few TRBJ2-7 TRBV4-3 CASAGRQGEGYEQYF TGCGCCAGCGCTGGACGGCAGGGTGAGGGATACGAGCAGTACTTC
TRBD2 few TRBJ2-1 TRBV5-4 CASSFLAGGPYEQFF TGTGCCAGCAGCTTTCTCGCGGGGGGGCCCTATGAGCAGTTCTTC
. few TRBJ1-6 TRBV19 CASSIGGNNSPLHF TGTGCCAGTAGTATAGGAGGGAATAATTCACCCCTCCACTTT
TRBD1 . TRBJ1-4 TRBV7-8 CASSLARTGKGKLFF TGTGCCAGCAGCTTAGCTCGGACAGGGAAGGGGAAACTGTTTTTT
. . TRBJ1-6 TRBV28 CASWGAASGFNSPLHF TGTGCCAGCTGGGGCGCAGCGAGTGGGTTCAATTCACCCCTCCACTTT
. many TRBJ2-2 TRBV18 CASSPAGAGTGELFF TGTGCCAGCTCACCAGCGGGGGCTGGTACCGGGGAGCTGTTTTTT
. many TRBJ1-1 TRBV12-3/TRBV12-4 CASSATGSTEAFF TGTGCCAGCAGTGCAACAGGGAGCACTGAAGCTTTCTTT
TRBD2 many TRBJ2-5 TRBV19 CASSIRASGGQETQYF TGTGCCAGTAGTATAAGGGCTAGCGGGGGCCAAGAGACCCAGTACTTC
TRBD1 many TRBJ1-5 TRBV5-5 CASSQGQVNQPQHF TGTGCCAGCAGCCAGGGACAGGTAAATCAGCCCCAGCATTTT
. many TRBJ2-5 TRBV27 CASSSLSGAGWETQYF TGTGCCAGCAGTTCCCTCTCAGGGGCCGGTTGGGAGACCCAGTACTTC
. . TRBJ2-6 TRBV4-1 CASSLGGPASGGANVLTF TGCGCCAGCAGCCTCGGGGGACCGGCTTCGGGTGGGGCCAACGTCCTGACTTTC
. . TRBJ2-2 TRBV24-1 CATSEPGLNTGELFF TGTGCCACCAGTGAGCCGGGACTCAACACCGGGGAGCTGTTTTTT
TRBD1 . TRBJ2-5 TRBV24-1 CATSDPAGTGVETQYF TGTGCCACCAGTGATCCTGCCGGGACAGGGGTAGAGACCCAGTACTTC
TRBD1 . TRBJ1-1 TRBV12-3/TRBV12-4 CASTATGYATEAFF TGTGCCAGCACCGCGACAGGGTACGCCACTGAAGCTTTCTTT
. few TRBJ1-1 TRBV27 CASSLTAYTEAFF TGTGCCAGCAGTTTAACGGCCTACACTGAAGCTTTCTTT
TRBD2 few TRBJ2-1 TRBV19 CATADGTSGYNEQFF TGTGCCACCGCTGATGGGACTAGCGGTTACAATGAGCAGTTCTTC
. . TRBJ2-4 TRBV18 CASSTGSSAKNIQYF TGTGCCAGCTCCACAGGGAGTTCAGCCAAAAACATTCAGTACTTC
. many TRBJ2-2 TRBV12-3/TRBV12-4 CASSLFGGANTGELFF TGTGCCAGCAGTTTATTTGGGGGCGCTAACACCGGGGAGCTGTTTTTT
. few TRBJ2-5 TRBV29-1 CSVEGGLGEETQYF TGCAGCGTTGAAGGAGGGCTCGGGGAAGAGACCCAGTACTTC
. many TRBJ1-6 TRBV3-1 CASSLTSSNSPLHF TGTGCCAGCAGCCTTACATCCTCTAATTCACCCCTCCACTTT
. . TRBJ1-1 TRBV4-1 CASSPTAVRGNTEAFF TGCGCCAGCAGCCCGACGGCGGTGAGAGGAAACACTGAAGCTTTCTTT
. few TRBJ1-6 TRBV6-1 CASSTVLESPLHF TGTGCCAGCAGTACCGTGCTCGAGTCACCCCTCCACTTT
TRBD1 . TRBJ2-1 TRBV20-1 CSARGQVSYNEQFF TGCAGTGCTAGGGGACAGGTATCCTACAATGAGCAGTTCTTC
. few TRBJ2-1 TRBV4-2 CASSQDMGSPLGNEQFF TGTGCCAGCAGCCAGGACATGGGTAGCCCCCTCGGGAATGAGCAGTTCTTC
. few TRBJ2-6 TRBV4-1 CASSHRGIGANVLTF TGCGCCAGCAGCCATCGGGGGATAGGGGCCAACGTCCTGACTTTC
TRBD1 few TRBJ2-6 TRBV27 CASSPSGTGGSGANVLTF TGTGCCAGCAGTCCTTCCGGGACAGGGGGCTCTGGGGCCAACGTCCTGACTTTC
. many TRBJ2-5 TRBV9 CASSRSGGQETQYF TGTGCCAGCAGCCGATCCGGGGGCCAAGAGACCCAGTACTTC
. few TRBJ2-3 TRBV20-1 CSAHQGDTQYF TGCAGTGCCCACCAGGGAGATACGCAGTATTTT
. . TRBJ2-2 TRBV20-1 CSARSGDTGELFF TGCAGTGCTAGAAGTGGGGACACCGGGGAGCTGTTTTTT
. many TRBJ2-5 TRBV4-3 CASSQDYSQKETQYF TGCGCCAGCAGCCAAGACTACAGTCAGAAAGAGACCCAGTACTTC
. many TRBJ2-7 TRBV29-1 CSVTGDYYEQYF TGCAGCGTCACAGGGGACTACTACGAGCAGTACTTC
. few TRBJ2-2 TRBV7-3 CASSLKGDGTGELFF TGTGCCAGCAGCTTAAAAGGGGACGGCACCGGGGAGCTGTTTTTT
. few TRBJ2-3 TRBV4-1 CASSQGITQYF TGCGCCAGCAGCCAAGGGATAACGCAGTATTTT
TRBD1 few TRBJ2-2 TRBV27 CASRPGDRVTGELFF TGTGCCAGCAGACCGGGGGACAGGGTCACCGGGGAGCTGTTTTTT
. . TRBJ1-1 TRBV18 CASSPPLREASVEAFF TGTGCCAGCTCACCACCCCTACGCGAGGCGTCTGTTGAAGCTTTCTTT
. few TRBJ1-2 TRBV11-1 CASSPTQLNKGGTYGYTF TGTGCCAGCAGCCCCACACAACTGAACAAAGGGGGTACATATGGCTACACCTTC
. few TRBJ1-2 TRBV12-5 CASGHGTSGYGYTF TGTGCTAGTGGTCACGGGACATCGGGCTATGGCTACACCTTC
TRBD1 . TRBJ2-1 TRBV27 CASREDRRDEQFF TGTGCCAGCAGAGAGGACAGGCGTGATGAGCAGTTCTTC
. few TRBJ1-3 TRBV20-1 CSARTTSRNTIYF TGCAGTGCTAGGACAACGTCTCGAAACACCATATATTTT
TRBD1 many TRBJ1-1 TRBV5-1 CASSLSPGQGTEAFF TGCGCCAGCAGCTTATCACCGGGACAGGGGACTGAAGCTTTCTTT
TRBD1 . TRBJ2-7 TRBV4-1 CASSQPLGQGNWQYF TGCGCCAGCAGCCAACCCTTGGGACAGGGTAACTGGCAGTACTTC
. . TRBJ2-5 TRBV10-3 CAIALRQGEETQYF TGTGCCATCGCATTGAGGCAGGGAGAAGAGACCCAGTACTTC